This T cell receptor (beta chain) was found in a study of blood T cell repertoires in COVID-19. Study summary: T cells, B-cell-depleted T cells, or PBMCs supplied cDNA or gDNA.

Germline values: CDR1 SEHNR, CDR2 FQNEAQ (reference sequence). The length of the CDR3 is 15 residues. Trimming left V 5 bases short and J 1 base short, with 14 bases between. TCRdb's table, derived via immunoSEQ multiplex PCR, lists solely in-frame clones and lacks some. Here the sample spans about 42,000 clones, about 89% being singletons. This rearrangement joins TRBV7-9 to TRBJ1-1, with D possibly being TRBD1 (6 bases). Sequencing was done on a sample of peripheral blood. The receptor was derived from a human donor in a cohort sampled during active COVID-19. CDR3 amino acids: CASSRPQGRNTEAFF. The DNA for the CDR3 is TGTGCCAGCAGCCGCCCACAGGGAAGGAACACTGAAGCTTTCTTT.